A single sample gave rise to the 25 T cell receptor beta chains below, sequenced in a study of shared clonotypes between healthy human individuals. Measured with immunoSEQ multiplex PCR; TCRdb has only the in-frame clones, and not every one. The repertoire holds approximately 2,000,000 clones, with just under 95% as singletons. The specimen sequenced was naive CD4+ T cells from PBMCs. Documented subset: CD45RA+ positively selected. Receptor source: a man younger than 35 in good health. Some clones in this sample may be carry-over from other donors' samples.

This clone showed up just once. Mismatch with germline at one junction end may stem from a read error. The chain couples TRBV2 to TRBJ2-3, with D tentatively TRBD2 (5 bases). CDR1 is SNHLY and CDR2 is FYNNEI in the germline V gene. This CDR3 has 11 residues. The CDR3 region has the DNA TGTGCCAGCAGTGAAGAGCGCAAGAGGGTTTTT. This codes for CASSEERKRVF.

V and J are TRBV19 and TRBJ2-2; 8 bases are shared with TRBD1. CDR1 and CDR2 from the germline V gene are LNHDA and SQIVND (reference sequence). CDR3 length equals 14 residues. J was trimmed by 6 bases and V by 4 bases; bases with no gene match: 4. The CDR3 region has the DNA TGTGCCAGTAGTAGAGGGACAGGCTCCGGGGAGCTGTTTTTT. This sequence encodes CASSRGTGSGELFF.

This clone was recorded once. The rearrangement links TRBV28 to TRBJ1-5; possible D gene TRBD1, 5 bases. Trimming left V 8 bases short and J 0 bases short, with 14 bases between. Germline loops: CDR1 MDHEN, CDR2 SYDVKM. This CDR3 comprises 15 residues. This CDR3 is CASATRGPSNQPQHF. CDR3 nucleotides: TGTGCCAGCGCTACAAGGGGACCTAGCAATCAGCCCCAGCATTTT. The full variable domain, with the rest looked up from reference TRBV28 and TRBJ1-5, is DVKVTQSSRYLVKRTGEKVFLECVQDMDHENMFWYRQDPGLGLRLIYFSYDVKMKEKGDIPEGYSVSREKKERFSLILESASTNQTSMYLCASATRGPSNQPQHFGDGTRLSIL.

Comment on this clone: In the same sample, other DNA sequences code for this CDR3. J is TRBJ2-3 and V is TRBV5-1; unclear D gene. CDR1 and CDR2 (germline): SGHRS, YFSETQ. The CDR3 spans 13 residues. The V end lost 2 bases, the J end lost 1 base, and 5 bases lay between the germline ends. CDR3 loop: CASSLSRTDTQYF. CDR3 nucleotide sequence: TGCGCCAGCAGCTTATCTCGCACAGATACGCAGTATTTT.

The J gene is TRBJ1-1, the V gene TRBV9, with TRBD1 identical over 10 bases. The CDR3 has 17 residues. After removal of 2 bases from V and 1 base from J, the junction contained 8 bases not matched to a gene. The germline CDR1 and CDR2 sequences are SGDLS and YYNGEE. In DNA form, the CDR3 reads TGTGCCAGCAGCGTCCCCCCCGGGACAGGGGAGAACACTGAAGCTTTCTTT. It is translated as CASSVPPGTGENTEAFF. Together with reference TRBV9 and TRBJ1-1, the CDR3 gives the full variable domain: DSGVTQTPKHLITATGQRVTLRCSPRSGDLSVYWYQQSLDQGLQFLIQYYNGEERAKGNILERFSAQQFPDLHSELNLSSLELGDSALYFCASSVPPGTGENTEAFFGQGTRLTVV.

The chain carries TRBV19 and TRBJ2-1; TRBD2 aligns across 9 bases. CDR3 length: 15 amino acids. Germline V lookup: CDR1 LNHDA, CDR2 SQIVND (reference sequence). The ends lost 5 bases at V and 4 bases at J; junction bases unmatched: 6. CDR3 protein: CASSSSGRRYNEQFF. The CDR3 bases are TGTGCCAGTAGTTCCAGCGGGAGGCGATACAATGAGCAGTTCTTC.

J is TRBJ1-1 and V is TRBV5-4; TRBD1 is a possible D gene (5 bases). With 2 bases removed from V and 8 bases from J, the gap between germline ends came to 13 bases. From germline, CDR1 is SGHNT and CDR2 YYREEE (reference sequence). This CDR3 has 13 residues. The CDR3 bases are TGTGCCAGCAGCTTTGTCAGGGATCAGGAAGCTTTCTTT. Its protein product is CASSFVRDQEAFF. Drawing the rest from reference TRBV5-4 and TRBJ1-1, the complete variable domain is ETGVTQSPTHLIKTRGQQVTLRCSSQSGHNTVSWYQQALGQGPQFIFQYYREEENGRGNFPPRFSGLQFPNYSSELNVNALELDDSALYLCASSFVRDQEAFFGQGTRLTVV.

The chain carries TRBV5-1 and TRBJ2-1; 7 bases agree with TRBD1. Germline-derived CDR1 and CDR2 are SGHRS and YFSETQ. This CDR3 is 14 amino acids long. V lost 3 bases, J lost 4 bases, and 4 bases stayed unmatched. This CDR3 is CASSWDRQYNEQFF. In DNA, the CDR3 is TGCGCCAGCAGCTGGGACAGACAATACAATGAGCAGTTCTTC.

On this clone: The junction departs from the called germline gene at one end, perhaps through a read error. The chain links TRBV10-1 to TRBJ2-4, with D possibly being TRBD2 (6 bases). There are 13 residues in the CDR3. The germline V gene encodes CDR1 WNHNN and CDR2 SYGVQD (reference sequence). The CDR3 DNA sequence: TGCGCCAGCAGTGAGTCTCGGGGAGGCAGGGCGGTCTTC. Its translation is CASSESRGGRAVF.

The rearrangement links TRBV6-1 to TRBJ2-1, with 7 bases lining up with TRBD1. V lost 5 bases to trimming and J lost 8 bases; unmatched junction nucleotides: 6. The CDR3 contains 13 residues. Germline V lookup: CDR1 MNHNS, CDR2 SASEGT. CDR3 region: CASSRDSPDEQFF. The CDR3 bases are TGTGCCAGCAGTAGGGACAGTCCCGATGAGCAGTTCTTC.

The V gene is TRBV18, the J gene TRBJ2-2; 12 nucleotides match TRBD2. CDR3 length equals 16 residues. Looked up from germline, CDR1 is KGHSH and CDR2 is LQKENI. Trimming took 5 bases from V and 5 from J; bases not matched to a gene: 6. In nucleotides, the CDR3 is TGTGCCAGCTCATCGGGACTAGCGGGCACAACCGGGGAGCTGTTTTTT. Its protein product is CASSSGLAGTTGELFF.

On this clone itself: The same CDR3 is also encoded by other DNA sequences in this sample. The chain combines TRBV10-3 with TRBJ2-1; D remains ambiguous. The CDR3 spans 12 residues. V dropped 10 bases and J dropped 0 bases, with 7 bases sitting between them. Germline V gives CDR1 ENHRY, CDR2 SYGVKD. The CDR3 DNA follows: TGTGCCACGAGCAGCTCCTACAATGAGCAGTTCTTC. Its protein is CATSSSYNEQFF.

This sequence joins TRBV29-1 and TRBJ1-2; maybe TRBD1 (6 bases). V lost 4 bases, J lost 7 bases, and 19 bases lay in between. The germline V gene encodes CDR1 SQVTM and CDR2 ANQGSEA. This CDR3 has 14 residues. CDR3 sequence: CSVGETVKDSGYTF. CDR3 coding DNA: TGCAGCGTTGGCGAGACAGTTAAGGACAGTGGCTACACCTTC.

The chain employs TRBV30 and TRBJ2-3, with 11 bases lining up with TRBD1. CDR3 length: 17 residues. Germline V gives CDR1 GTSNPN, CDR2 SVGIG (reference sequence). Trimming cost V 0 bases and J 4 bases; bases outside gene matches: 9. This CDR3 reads CAWSVRPGQGVPDTQYF. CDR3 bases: TGTGCCTGGAGTGTACGCCCGGGACAGGGGGTCCCAGATACGCAGTATTTT.

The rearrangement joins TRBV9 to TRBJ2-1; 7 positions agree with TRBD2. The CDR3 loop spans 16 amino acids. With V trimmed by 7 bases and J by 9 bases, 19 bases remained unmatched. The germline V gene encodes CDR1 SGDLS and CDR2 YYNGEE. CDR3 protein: CASGSLGRAWGGEQFF. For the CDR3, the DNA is TGTGCCAGCGGGTCGTTGGGGAGGGCCTGGGGTGGTGAGCAGTTCTTC. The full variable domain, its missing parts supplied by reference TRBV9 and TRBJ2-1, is DSGVTQTPKHLITATGQRVTLRCSPRSGDLSVYWYQQSLDQGLQFLIQYYNGEERAKGNILERFSAQQFPDLHSELNLSSLELGDSALYFCASGSLGRAWGGEQFFGPGTRLTVL.

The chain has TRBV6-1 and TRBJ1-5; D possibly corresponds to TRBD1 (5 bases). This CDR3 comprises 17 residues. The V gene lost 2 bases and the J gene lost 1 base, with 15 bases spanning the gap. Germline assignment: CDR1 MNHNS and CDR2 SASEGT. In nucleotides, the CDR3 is TGTGCCAGCAGTGAACTTCGGCATGAGGGGAGCAATCAGCCCCAGCATTTT. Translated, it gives CASSELRHEGSNQPQHF.

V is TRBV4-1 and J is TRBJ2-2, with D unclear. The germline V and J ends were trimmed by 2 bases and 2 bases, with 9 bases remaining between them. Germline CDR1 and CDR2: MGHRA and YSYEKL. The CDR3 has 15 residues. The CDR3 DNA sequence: TGCGCCAGCAGCCAATTCGGTAAAAACACCGGGGAGCTGTTTTTT. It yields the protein CASSQFGKNTGELFF.

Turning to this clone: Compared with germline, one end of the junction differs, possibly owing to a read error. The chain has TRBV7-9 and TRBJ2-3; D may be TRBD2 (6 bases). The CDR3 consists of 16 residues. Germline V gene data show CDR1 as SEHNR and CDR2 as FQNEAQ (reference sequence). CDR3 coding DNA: TGTGCCAGCAGCCTAGCGCCCATTAGGCCAACAGATACGCAGTATTTT. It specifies CASSLAPIRPTDTQYF.

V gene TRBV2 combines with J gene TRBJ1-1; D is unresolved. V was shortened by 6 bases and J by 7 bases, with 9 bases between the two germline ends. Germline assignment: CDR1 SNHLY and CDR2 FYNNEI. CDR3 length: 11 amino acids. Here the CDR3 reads CASRLKGEAFF. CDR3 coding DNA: TGTGCCAGCAGGCTGAAGGGTGAAGCTTTCTTT.

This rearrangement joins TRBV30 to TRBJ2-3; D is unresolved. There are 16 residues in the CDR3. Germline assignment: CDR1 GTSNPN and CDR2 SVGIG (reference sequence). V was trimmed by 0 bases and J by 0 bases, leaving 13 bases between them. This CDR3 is CAWSVYSTTSTDTQYF. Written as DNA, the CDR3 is TGTGCCTGGAGTGTATATTCGACAACTAGCACAGATACGCAGTATTTT.

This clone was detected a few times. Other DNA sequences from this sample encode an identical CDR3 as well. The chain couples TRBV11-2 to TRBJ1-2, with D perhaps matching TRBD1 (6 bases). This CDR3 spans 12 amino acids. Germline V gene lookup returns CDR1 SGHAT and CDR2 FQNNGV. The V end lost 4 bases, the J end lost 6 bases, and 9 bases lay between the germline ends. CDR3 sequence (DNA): TGTGCCAGCAGCTGGGGGGGCGATGGCTACACCTTC. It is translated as CASSWGGDGYTF. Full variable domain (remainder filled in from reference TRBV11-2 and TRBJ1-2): EAGVAQSPRYKIIEKRQSVAFWCNPISGHATLYWYQQILGQGPKLLIQFQNNGVVDDSQLPKDRFSAERLKGVDSTLKIQPAKLEDSAVYLCASSWGGDGYTFGSGTRLTVV.

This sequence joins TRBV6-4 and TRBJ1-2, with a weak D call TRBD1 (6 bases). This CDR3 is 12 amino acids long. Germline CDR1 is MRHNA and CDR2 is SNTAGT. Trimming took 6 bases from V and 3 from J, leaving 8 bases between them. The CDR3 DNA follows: TGTGCCAGCAGAAGGGGGGACTATGGCTACACCTTC. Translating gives CASRRGDYGYTF.

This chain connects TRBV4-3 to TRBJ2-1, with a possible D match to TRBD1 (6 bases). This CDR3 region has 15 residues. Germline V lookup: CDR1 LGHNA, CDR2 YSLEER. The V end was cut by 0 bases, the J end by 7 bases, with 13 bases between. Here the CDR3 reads CASSQDRGSGNEQFF. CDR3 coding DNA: TGCGCCAGCAGCCAAGATAGGGGGTCGGGGAATGAGCAGTTCTTC.

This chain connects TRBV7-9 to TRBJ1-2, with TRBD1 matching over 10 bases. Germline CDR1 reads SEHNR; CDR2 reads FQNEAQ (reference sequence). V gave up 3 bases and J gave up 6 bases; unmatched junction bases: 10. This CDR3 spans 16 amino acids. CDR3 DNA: TGTGCCAGCAGCTTTACCGGGACAGGGGATGTTCATGGCTACACCTTC. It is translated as CASSFTGTGDVHGYTF.

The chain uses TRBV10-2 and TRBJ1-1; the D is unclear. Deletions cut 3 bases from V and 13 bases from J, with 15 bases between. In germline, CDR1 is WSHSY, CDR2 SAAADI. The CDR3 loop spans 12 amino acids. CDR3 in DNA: TGCGCCAGCAGTGACCAAATCCTCCAGGATTTCTTT. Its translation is CASSDQILQDFF.